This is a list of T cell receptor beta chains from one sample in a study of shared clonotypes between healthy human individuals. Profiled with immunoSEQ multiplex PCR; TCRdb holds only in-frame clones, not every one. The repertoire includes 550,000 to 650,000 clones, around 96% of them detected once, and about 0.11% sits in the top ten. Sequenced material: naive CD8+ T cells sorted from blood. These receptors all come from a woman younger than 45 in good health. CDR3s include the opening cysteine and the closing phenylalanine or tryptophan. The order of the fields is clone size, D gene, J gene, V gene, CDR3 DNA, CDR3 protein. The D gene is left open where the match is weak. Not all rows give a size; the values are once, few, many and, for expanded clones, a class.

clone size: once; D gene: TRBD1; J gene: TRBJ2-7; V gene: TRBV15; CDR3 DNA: TGTGCCACTCGAAGGACAGGGACCGTCTACGAGCAGTACTTC; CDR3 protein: CATRRTGTVYEQYF
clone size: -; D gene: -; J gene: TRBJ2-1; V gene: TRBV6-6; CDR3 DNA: TGTGCCAGCAGTATACAGGGACTCAGCGCGGAGGAGCAGTTCTTC; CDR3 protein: CASSIQGLSAEEQFF
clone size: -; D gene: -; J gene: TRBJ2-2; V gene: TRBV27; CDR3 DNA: TGTGCCAGCAGTTTTTCGATGGGTCAGACGGAGAACACCGGGGAGCTGTTTTTT; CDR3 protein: CASSFSMGQTENTGELFF
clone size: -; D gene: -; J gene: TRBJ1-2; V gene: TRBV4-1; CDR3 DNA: TGCGCCAGCAGCCAAGATTCGGAGACACCTAGGCTATATGGCTACACCTTC; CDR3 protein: CASSQDSETPRLYGYTF
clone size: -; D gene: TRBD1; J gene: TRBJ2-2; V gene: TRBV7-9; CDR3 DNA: TGTGCCAGCAGGCACCAAGGGGGCACGAACACCGGGGAGCTGTTTTTT; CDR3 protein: CASRHQGGTNTGELFF
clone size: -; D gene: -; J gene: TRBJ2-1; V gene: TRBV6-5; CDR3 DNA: TGTGCCAGCAGTCGTCAGGGGCCCTACAATGAGCAGTTCTTC; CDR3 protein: CASSRQGPYNEQFF
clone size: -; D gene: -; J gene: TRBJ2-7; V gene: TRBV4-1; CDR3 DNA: TGCGCCAGCAGCCAGGACCCCGAGAGCTCCTACGAGCAGTACTTC; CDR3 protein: CASSQDPESSYEQYF
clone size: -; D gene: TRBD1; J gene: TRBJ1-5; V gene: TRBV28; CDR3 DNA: TGTGCCAGCAGTTTACCCCCCGGGACAGATAGCAATCAGCCCCAGCATTTT; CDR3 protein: CASSLPPGTDSNQPQHF
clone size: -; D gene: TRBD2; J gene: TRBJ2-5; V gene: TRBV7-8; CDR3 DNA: TGTGCCAGCAGCCCTGCCGGGACTACAGAGACCCAGTACTTC; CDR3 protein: CASSPAGTTETQYF
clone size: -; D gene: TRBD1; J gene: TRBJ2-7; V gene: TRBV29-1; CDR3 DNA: TGCAGCGTTGAAGGGACAGGGAATGCCTACGAGCAGTACTTC; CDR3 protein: CSVEGTGNAYEQYF
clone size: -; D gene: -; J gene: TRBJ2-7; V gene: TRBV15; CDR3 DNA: TGTGCCACCAGCTCGGGTCCCGAGTCCTACGAGCAGTACTTC; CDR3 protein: CATSSGPESYEQYF
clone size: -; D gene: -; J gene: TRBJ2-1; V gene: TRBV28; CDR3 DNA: TGTGCCAGCAGTTTAGGACAGATCACCTACAATGAGCAGTTCTTC; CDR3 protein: CASSLGQITYNEQFF
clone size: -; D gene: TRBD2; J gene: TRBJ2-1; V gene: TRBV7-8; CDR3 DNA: TGTGCCAGCAGGACTAGCGGGAGAGAGTTGGACAATGAGCAGTTCTTC; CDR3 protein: CASRTSGRELDNEQFF
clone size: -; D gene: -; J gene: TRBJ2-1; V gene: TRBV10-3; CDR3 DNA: TGTGCCACCCTCCTTAGCTTCTTGGGCTACAATGAGCAGTTCTTC; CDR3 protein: CATLLSFLGYNEQFF
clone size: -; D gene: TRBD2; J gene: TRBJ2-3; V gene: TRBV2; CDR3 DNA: TGTGCCAGCAGTGTGCTAGCGGGAGGGTATAGCACAGATACGCAGTATTTT; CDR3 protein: CASSVLAGGYSTDTQYF